The clone carrying this T cell receptor (beta chain) was seen repeatedly, ten times or more. Trimming stripped 0 bases from V and 6 bases from J, with 11 bases between. CDR3 size: 14 residues. Germline loops: CDR1 LGHDT, CDR2 YNNKEL (reference sequence). This entry is derived from a study of T cells in Graves' hyperthyroidism and ophthalmopathy. Authors of the study amplified TCR beta CDR3 regions from RNA transcripts. TCR CDR3 regions were first amplified by RT-PCR with HTBI primers. TCRdb called the multiplex PCR reads again in MiXCR, with one record for every CDR3 protein. The data show fewer than 40,000 distinct CDR3 sequences, around 53% seen once.

Material: blood. The clonotype was recovered from a man in his forties or fifties with Graves' ophthalmopathy. The V gene is TRBV3-1, the J gene TRBJ1-2; no reliable D call. The CDR3 region is CASSQDQTPDGYTF. The CDR3, as DNA: TGTGCCAGCAGCCAAGATCAGACGCCTGATGGCTACACCTTC.